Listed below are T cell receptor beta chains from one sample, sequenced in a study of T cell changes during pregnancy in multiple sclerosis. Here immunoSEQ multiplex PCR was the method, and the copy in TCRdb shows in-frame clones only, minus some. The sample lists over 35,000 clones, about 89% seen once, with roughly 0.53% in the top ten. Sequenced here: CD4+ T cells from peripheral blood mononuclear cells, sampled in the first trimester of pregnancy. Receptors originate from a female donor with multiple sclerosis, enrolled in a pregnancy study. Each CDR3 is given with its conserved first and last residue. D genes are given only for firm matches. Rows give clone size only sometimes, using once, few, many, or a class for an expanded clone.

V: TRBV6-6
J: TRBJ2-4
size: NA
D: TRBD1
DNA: TGTGCCAGCAGCCGGACAGGGCCTAGCTTAAACATTCAGTACTTC
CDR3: CASSRTGPSLNIQYF

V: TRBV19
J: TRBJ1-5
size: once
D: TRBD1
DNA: TGTGCCATTGGCCCCCGGGACAGGGTCCAGCCCCAGCATTTT
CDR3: CAIGPRDRVQPQHF

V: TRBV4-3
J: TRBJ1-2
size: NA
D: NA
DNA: TGCGCCAGCAGCCAAGATAACACAGGACAAGTAAACTATGGCTACACCTTC
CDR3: CASSQDNTGQVNYGYTF

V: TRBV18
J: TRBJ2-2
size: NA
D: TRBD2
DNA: TGTGCCAGCTCACCACAGGGAACTAGCGGAGCGAACACCGGGGAGCTGTTTTTT
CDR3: CASSPQGTSGANTGELFF

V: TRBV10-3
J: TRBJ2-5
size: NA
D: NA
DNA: TGTGCCATCAGATCCTTGGGGGGAGAGACCCAGTACTTC
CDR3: CAIRSLGGETQYF

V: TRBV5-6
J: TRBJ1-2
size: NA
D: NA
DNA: TGTGCCAGCAGCTTGCGGGGACATGGAGTTGGCTACACCTTC
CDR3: CASSLRGHGVGYTF

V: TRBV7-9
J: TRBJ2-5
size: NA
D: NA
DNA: TGTGCTACCAGCGTCCGGGGACAAGAGACCCAGTACTTC
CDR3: CATSVRGQETQYF

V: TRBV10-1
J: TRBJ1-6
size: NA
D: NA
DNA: TGCGCCAGCAGTGAGTCGTGCGGGGTAGACTCACCCCTCCACTTT
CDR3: CASSESCGVDSPLHF

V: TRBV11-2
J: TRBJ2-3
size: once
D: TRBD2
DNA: TGTGCCAGCAGCTTAGGGCTAGCGGGACCCCCTAGCACAGATACGCAGTATTTT
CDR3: CASSLGLAGPPSTDTQYF

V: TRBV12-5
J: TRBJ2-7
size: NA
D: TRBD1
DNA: TGTGCTAGTGGTTTGATACCGGGACAGGGAATTATCGAGCAGTACTTC
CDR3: CASGLIPGQGIIEQYF

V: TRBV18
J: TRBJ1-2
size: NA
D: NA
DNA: TGTGCCAGCTCAACGACAGTAGCGGGTAGCACCTATGGCTACACCTTC
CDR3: CASSTTVAGSTYGYTF

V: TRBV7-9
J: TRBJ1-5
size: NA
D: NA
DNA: TGTGCCAGCAGCCCCGACTTAAGCAATCAGCCCCAGCATTTT
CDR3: CASSPDLSNQPQHF

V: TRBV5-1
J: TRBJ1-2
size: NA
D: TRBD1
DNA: TGCGCCAGCAGCTTGGGTCCAGGGGGAAGTGGCTACACCTTC
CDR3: CASSLGPGGSGYTF

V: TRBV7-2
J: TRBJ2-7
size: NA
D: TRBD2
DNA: TGTGCCAGCAGCGGATTATGGGGCGGGGGCGAGCAGTACTTC
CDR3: CASSGLWGGGEQYF

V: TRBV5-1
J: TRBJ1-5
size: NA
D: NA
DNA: TGCGCCAGCAGCCTCCAGGGCGACAATCAGCCCCAGCATTTT
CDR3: CASSLQGDNQPQHF

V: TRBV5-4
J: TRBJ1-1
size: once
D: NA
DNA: TGTGCCAGCAGCTCGGCGGGGGACACTGAAGCTTTCTTT
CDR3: CASSSAGDTEAFF

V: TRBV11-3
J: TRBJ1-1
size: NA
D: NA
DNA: TGTGCCAGCAGCTTTAGGGGGGGAAACACTGAAGCTTTCTTT
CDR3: CASSFRGGNTEAFF

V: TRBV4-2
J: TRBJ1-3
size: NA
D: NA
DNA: TGTGCCAGCAGCCTGGGGAAGGGGGACTCTGGAAACACCATATATTTT
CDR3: CASSLGKGDSGNTIYF

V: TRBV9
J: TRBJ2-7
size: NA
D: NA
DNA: TGTGCCAGCAGCGTCGGAGCGGCCGGAGAGTACGAGCAGTACTTC
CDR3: CASSVGAAGEYEQYF

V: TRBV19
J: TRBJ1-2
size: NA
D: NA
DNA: TGTGCCAGTAGTATTAGTCGAGCTTATGGCTACACCTTC
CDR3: CASSISRAYGYTF

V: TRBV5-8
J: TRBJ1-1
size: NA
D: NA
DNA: TGTGCCAGCAGCGGTTACAAGAACACTGAAGCTTTCTTT
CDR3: CASSGYKNTEAFF

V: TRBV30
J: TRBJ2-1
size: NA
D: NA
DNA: TGTGCCTGGAGTTCCCGACAGGACTCCTACAATGAGCAGTTCTTC
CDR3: CAWSSRQDSYNEQFF

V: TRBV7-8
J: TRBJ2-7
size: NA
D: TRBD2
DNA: TGTGCCAGCAGCCCAAGCGGGGGAGGCTACGAGCAGTACTTC
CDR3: CASSPSGGGYEQYF

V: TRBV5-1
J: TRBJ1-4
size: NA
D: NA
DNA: TGCGCCAGCAGGGGGCGCGCTAATGAAAAACTGTTTTTT
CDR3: CASRGRANEKLFF

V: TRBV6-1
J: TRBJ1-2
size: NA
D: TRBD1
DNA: TGTGCCAGCAGTGAAGTGCCACAGGGGGGGGGCTACACCTTC
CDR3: CASSEVPQGGGYTF

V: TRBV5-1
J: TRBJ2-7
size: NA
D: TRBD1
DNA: TGCGCCAGCAGCTTGGGGCCGGGACAGGGGGGCCACGAGCAGTACTTC
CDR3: CASSLGPGQGGHEQYF

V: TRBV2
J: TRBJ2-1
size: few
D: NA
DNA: TGTGCCAGCCAGCCGAGACAGACCGGCGATGAGCAGTTCTTC
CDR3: CASQPRQTGDEQFF

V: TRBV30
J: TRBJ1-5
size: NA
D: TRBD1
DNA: TGTGCCTGGGCACAGGGGGGAAATCAGCCCCAGCATTTT
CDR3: CAWAQGGNQPQHF

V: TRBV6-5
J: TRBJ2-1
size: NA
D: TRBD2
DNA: TGTGCCAGCAGGCCACTAGCGAGCTCCTACAATGAGCAGTTCTTC
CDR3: CASRPLASSYNEQFF

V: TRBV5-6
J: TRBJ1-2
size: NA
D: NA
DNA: TGTGCCAGCAGCTTGTTTGAACGGGACTATGGCTACACCTTC
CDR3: CASSLFERDYGYTF

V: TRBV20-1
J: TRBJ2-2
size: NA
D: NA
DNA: TGCAGTCTGCGGGACACCGGGGAGCTGTTTTTT
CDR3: CSLRDTGELFF

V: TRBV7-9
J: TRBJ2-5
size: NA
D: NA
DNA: TGTGCCAGCAGCCTGGGGGCAAATCCGGAGACCCAGTACTTC
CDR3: CASSLGANPETQYF

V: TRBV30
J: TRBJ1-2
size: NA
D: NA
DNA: TGTGCCTGGAGTGTGGGGGGCTATGGCTACACCTTC
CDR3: CAWSVGGYGYTF

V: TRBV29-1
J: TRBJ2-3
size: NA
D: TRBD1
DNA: TGCAGCGTCGAAACGACAGGGGGGCCCACAGATACGCAGTATTTT
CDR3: CSVETTGGPTDTQYF

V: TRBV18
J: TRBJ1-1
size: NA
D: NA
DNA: TGTGCCAGCTCACCCGCGGACAGAAACACTGAAGCTTTCTTT
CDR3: CASSPADRNTEAFF

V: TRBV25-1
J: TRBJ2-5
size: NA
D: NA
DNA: TGTGCCAGCAGGGGAACGGGGTGGGGGACCCAGTACTTC
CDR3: CASRGTGWGTQYF

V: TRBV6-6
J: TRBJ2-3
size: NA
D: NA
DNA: TGTGCCAGCAGGATTAACCAGGAAACAGGCTATACGCAGTATTTT
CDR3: CASRINQETGYTQYF

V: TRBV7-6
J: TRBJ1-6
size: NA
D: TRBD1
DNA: TGTGCCAGCAGCAAAAGACAGGGGGAGAATTCACCCCTCCACTTT
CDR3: CASSKRQGENSPLHF

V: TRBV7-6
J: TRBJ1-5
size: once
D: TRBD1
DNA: TGTGCCAGCAGCCCCGGACAGGGAGTAAGCAATCAGCCCCAGCATTTT
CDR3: CASSPGQGVSNQPQHF

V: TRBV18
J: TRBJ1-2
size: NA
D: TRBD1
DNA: TGTGCCAGCTCACCACCGGTCGGGCAGGGGGCTCATGGCTACACCTTC
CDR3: CASSPPVGQGAHGYTF

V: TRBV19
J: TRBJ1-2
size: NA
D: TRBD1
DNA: TGTGCCAGTAGTATGTTCGACAGGGTTTTAACGGGCGGCTACACCTTC
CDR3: CASSMFDRVLTGGYTF

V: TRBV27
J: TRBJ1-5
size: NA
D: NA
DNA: TGTGCCAGCAGTTTAGGTCCAGGCAATCAGCCCCAGCATTTT
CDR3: CASSLGPGNQPQHF

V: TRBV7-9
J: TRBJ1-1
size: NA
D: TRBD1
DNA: TGTGCCAGCAGCCCGGGACAGGAGAACACTGAAGCTTTCTTT
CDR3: CASSPGQENTEAFF

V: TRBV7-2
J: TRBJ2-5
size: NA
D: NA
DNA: TGTGCCAGCAGCTTAGTACCAGGGGAGACCCAGTACTTC
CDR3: CASSLVPGETQYF

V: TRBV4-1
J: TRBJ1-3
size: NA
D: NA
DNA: TGCGCCAGCAGCCAACAACTAGGAAACACCATATATTTT
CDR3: CASSQQLGNTIYF

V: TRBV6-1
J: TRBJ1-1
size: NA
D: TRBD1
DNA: TGTGCCATCCAGCCAACAGGGGGCAGTACTGAAGCTTTCTTT
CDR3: CAIQPTGGSTEAFF

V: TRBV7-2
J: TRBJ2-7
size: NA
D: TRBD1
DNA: TGTGCCAGCAGCTCCCGGACAGGGCGCGGCGAGCAGTACTTC
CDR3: CASSSRTGRGEQYF

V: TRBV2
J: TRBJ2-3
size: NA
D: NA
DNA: TGTGCCAGCAGTGACAGGGGGGTAGCCACAGATACGCAGTATTTT
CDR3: CASSDRGVATDTQYF

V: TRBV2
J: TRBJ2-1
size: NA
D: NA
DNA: TGTGCCAGCAGAGCGGCGAGCTCCTACAATGAGCAGTTCTTC
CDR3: CASRAASSYNEQFF

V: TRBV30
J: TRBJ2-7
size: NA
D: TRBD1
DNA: TGTGCCTGTCCCAAGGGGGGGACAGGGGGCTACGAGCAGTACTTC
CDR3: CACPKGGTGGYEQYF

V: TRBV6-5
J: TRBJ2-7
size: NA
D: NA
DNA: TGTGCCAGCAGGAAAGGGGGTTACGACGAGCAGTACTTC
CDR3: CASRKGGYDEQYF

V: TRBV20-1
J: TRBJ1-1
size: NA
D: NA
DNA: TGCAGTGCTAGTAGGACTTCTGGAGCTTTCTTT
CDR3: CSASRTSGAFF

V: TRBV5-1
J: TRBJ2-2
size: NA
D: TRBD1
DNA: TGCGCCAGCACCAGGGACAGGGAGGCCGGGGAGCTGTTTTTT
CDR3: CASTRDREAGELFF

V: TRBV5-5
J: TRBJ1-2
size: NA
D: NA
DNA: TGTGCCAGCAGTCTAGGGGGGGGATCATATGGCTACACCTTC
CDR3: CASSLGGGSYGYTF